One and the same sample provided the 19 T cell receptor beta chains below, sequenced in a study of OX40 agonist ivuxolimab in advanced cancers. Libraries were prepared by immunoSEQ multiplex PCR; TCRdb keeps only in-frame clonotypes and omits some of them. The top ten hold about 1.9% of the sample, which has some 83,000 clones, 65% to 90% seen once. The input for sequencing was CD4+ or CD8+ T cells sorted from blood, taken in a trial of the OX40 agonist ivuxolimab. The receptors come from an adult with an advanced solid tumor such as melanoma, head and neck, liver or kidney cancer.

The J gene is TRBJ1-1, the V gene TRBV4-3; D unresolved. CDR3 length: 13 residues. V was clipped by 0 bases and J by 5 bases, with 7 bases between them. Germline V gives CDR1 LGHNA, CDR2 YSLEER. In DNA, the CDR3 is TGCGCCAGCAGCCAAGATGGGCGGACTGAAGCTTTCTTT. Residues: CASSQDGRTEAFF.

V usage is TRBV28 and J usage is TRBJ1-2; unclear D gene. Germline V gives CDR1 MDHEN, CDR2 SYDVKM. The V gene lost 1 base and the J gene lost 6 bases, with 15 bases spanning the gap. The CDR3 runs to 15 residues. CDR3 sequence reads: CASSLLSTGSDGYTF. The CDR3 DNA is TGTGCCAGCAGTTTATTGTCTACCGGGTCCGATGGCTACACCTTC.

The chain recombines TRBV2 with TRBJ2-7; 7 bases align to TRBD1. After removal of 7 bases from V and 5 bases from J, the junction contained 5 bases not matched to a gene. The CDR3 loop spans 12 amino acids. Germline loops: CDR1 SNHLY, CDR2 FYNNEI. CDR3 DNA sequence: TGTGCCAGCAAAGGGGGCGGAAACGAGCAGTACTTC. It yields the protein CASKGGGNEQYF.

This rearrangement joins TRBV7-9 to TRBJ2-5; 8 bases line up with TRBD1. The germline CDR1 and CDR2 sequences are SEHNR and FQNEAQ (reference sequence). CDR3 size: 14 residues. The junction had 4 bases not matched to a gene; V was cut back by 2 bases and J by 5 bases. The CDR3 DNA is TGTGCCAGCAGCTTACCAGGGGGCCTGGAGACCCAGTACTTC. This gives the protein CASSLPGGLETQYF.

The chain has TRBV5-1 and TRBJ2-7, with D perhaps TRBD2 (6 bases). The CDR3 loop spans 15 amino acids. Looked up from germline, CDR1 is SGHRS and CDR2 is YFSETQ. V shed 9 bases and J shed 4 bases, with 23 bases lying between them. CDR3 bases: TGCGCCACCCACCGGGGAGGAGAAAAGGGTTACGAGCAGTACTTC. Protein: CATHRGGEKGYEQYF.

The gene calls are TRBV6-6 and TRBJ2-7; either TRBD1 or TRBD2 may supply D (6 bases each). V was shortened by 0 bases and J by 2 bases, with 11 bases between the two germline ends. In germline, CDR1 is MNHNY, CDR2 SVGAGI (reference sequence). The CDR3 has 15 residues. The CDR3 here is CASSYSPGATYEQYF. In nucleotides, the CDR3 is TGTGCCAGCAGTTACTCACCGGGGGCGACCTACGAGCAGTACTTC.

The rearrangement links TRBV7-2 to TRBJ1-1; D gene uncertain. Germline V CDR1 and CDR2: SGHTA, FQGNSA. The CDR3 is 13 amino acids. The ends were cut back, 1 base at V and 7 bases at J, with 10 bases in the middle. The CDR3 DNA reads as TGTGCCAGCAGCTTAGGACCAAGACATGAAGCTTTCTTT. It is translated as CASSLGPRHEAFF.

This chain connects TRBV7-2 to TRBJ2-7; 8 bases align to TRBD2. V was pared by 1 base and J by 0 bases, with 5 bases of the junction left unmatched. Germline V gene data show CDR1 as SGHTA and CDR2 as FQGNSA. CDR3 length: 16 residues. The CDR3 region has the DNA TGTGCCAGCAGCTTAGTACCGGGAGGGAGCTCCTACGAGCAGTACTTC. This encodes CASSLVPGGSSYEQYF.

The chain joins TRBV7-8 to TRBJ2-7; 9 nucleotides line up with TRBD2. This CDR3 region has 15 residues. V shed 2 bases and J 4 bases; nucleotides not matched to a gene: 6. Germline CDR1 and CDR2: SGHVS and FQNEAQ. The CDR3 reads CASSLRREGSYEQYF. CDR3 sequence (DNA): TGTGCCAGCAGCTTACGGCGGGAGGGCTCGTACGAGCAGTACTTC.

The V call is TRBV6-5, the J call TRBJ2-7; D remains unclear. The length of the CDR3 is 11 residues. Germline V gene data show CDR1 as MNHEY and CDR2 as SVGAGI. Trimming removed 5 bases at V and 3 bases at J, with 5 bases between. The CDR3 sequence is CASSEIYEQYF. The CDR3 DNA is TGTGCCAGCAGTGAAATCTACGAGCAGTACTTC.

This chain links TRBV5-1 with TRBJ2-5; D is uncertain. Germline V gene data show CDR1 as SGHRS and CDR2 as YFSETQ. CDR3 size: 13 residues. Trimming took off 1 base at V and 5 bases at J, with 9 bases between the two ends. DNA for the CDR3: TGCGCCAGCAGCTTGAAGTTCCGGGAGACCCAGTACTTC. It encodes CASSLKFRETQYF.

This clone was recorded only once. The V call is TRBV6-1, the J call TRBJ2-2; a possible D gene is TRBD1 (6 bases). The germline CDR1 and CDR2 sequences are MNHNS and SASEGT. V lost 7 bases, J lost 6 bases, and 15 bases lay in between. The CDR3 loop spans 14 amino acids. This CDR3 reads CASISDRGAGELFF. Here the CDR3 DNA reads TGTGCCAGCATTTCGGACAGAGGGGCCGGGGAGCTGTTTTTT.

V usage is TRBV12-5 and J usage is TRBJ1-2, with no clear D. The CDR3 has 10 amino acids. Germline V gives CDR1 LGHNT, CDR2 FRNRAP. V lost 6 bases and J 6 bases, leaving 5 bases between the germline ends. This CDR3 is CASGGNGYTF. Here the CDR3 DNA reads TGTGCTAGTGGAGGAAATGGCTACACCTTC.

The V and J genes are TRBV27 and TRBJ1-2, with 7 bases aligning to TRBD1. With V trimmed by 6 bases and J by 2 bases, 21 bases remained unmatched. CDR3 length: 19 residues. The V gene's germline CDR1 is MNHEY and CDR2 SMNVEV (reference sequence). Written as DNA, the CDR3 is TGTGCCAGCAGCAAAATGGGGGGTCAGGGGGGGGGTCTGAACTATGGCTACACCTTC. Amino acids: CASSKMGGQGGGLNYGYTF.

The V and J genes are TRBV6-6 and TRBJ1-4; 9 bases are shared with TRBD1. CDR1 and CDR2 from the germline V gene are MNHNY and SVGAGI (reference sequence). This CDR3 comprises 14 residues. Losses at the gene ends were 7 bases for V and 7 bases for J; bases not matched to a gene: 7. CDR3 residues: CASIQDRGVEKLFF. The DNA of the CDR3 is TGTGCCAGCATCCAGGACAGGGGAGTTGAAAAACTGTTTTTT.

The rearrangement joins TRBV6-5 to TRBJ2-1; D is possibly TRBD1 or TRBD2 (5 bases each). Deletions cut 2 bases from V and 9 bases from J, with 8 bases between. Germline loops: CDR1 MNHEY, CDR2 SVGAGI. The CDR3 runs to 12 residues. The CDR3 loop reads CASSYAGTEQFF. CDR3 sequence (DNA): TGTGCCAGCAGTTACGCAGGGACTGAGCAGTTCTTC.

The V call is TRBV5-8, the J call TRBJ1-4, with a weak D call TRBD1 (5 bases). The CDR3 is 15 amino acids. Germline V CDR1 and CDR2: SGHTS, YDEGEE. Trimming took off 3 bases at V and 0 bases at J, with 9 bases between the two ends. Here the CDR3 reads CASSSGFATNEKLFF. In DNA, the CDR3 is TGTGCCAGCAGCTCAGGGTTCGCAACTAATGAAAAACTGTTTTTT. Supplemented by reference TRBV5-8 and TRBJ1-4, the full variable domain reads EAGVTQSPTHLIKTRGQQATLRCSPISGHTSVYWYQQALGLGLQFLLWYDEGEERNRGNFPPRFSGRQFPNYSSELNVNALELEDSALYLCASSSGFATNEKLFFGSGTQLSVL.

The chain carries TRBV7-9 and TRBJ2-3; D is unclear. The germline V gene has CDR1 SEHNR and CDR2 FQNEAQ (reference sequence). The V end was cut by 4 bases, the J end by 8 bases, with 16 bases between. The CDR3 extends over 14 amino acids. The DNA for the CDR3 is TGTGCCAGCAGCTCTACCATCCAAGTAGCTACGCAGTATTTT. Amino acids: CASSSTIQVATQYF.

The rearrangement links TRBV30 to TRBJ1-5; no firm D call. Germline V gene data show CDR1 as GTSNPN and CDR2 as SVGIG (reference sequence). The CDR3 sequence is 15 residues long. V lost 0 bases to trimming and J lost 10 bases, with 19 bases between them. The CDR3: CAWSVRKVLSQPQHF. The CDR3 DNA is TGTGCCTGGAGTGTACGTAAGGTTCTCTCCCAACCCCAGCATTTT. The complete variable domain, with remaining parts taken from reference TRBV30 and TRBJ1-5, reads SQTIHQWPATLVQPVGSPLSLECTVEGTSNPNLYWYRQAAGRGLQLLFYSVGIGQISSEVPQNLSASRPQDRQFILSSKKLLLSDSGFYLCAWSVRKVLSQPQHFGDGTRLSIL.